Shown below are 32 T cell receptor beta chains from a single sample sequenced in a study of radiotherapy plus CTLA-4 blockade in lung cancer. This table comes from immunoSEQ multiplex PCR, and its TCRdb copy is limited to in-frame clones, with some not included. The sample records tens of thousands of clones, 85% being singletons. This material consisted of peripheral blood, taken from a patient treated with radiotherapy plus ipilimumab. These receptors all come from a human donor with non-small cell lung cancer whose response to radiotherapy plus ipilimumab could not be evaluated.

The gene calls are TRBV7-6 and TRBJ2-7; 9 nucleotides align to TRBD1. Trimming took 1 base from V and 3 from J; bases not matched to a gene: 4. This CDR3 comprises 15 residues. The germline V gene has CDR1 SGHVS and CDR2 FNYEAQ. The CDR3 protein is CASSLETGGFYEQYF. For the CDR3, the DNA is TGTGCCAGCAGCTTAGAAACAGGGGGCTTCTACGAGCAGTACTTC.

In its sample, this clone was seen a few times. The chain is built from TRBV29-1 and TRBJ2-5, with D possibly TRBD2 on 6 matching bases. The germline V and J ends were trimmed by 6 bases and 5 bases, with 19 bases remaining between them. Germline assignment: CDR1 SQVTM and CDR2 ANQGSEA. This CDR3 has 14 residues. The CDR3 coding sequence is TGCAGCGTGACGAAGGGAGGCTCCGGCGAGACCCAGTACTTC. Its translation is CSVTKGGSGETQYF.

Concerning this clone: The CDR3 does not end in the conserved phenylalanine or tryptophan, so this is likely a read error. It is unclear where the CDR3 begins or ends on the DNA, so no DNA is shown, and the CDR3 is as TCRdb lists it. V gene TRBV7-9 combines with J gene TRBJ1-2; TRBD1 was called by the table and not checked on the DNA. CDR1 is SEHNR, CDR2 FQNEAQ, per germline (reference sequence). The CDR3 extends over 13 residues, inclusive of both ends. CDR3 in amino acids: CASSLAHGTPSTG.

The chain is built from TRBV6-5 and TRBJ1-2, with D tentatively TRBD1 (6 bases). CDR1 MNHEY and CDR2 SVGAGI come from the germline V gene. Trimming left V 4 bases short and J 8 bases short, with 17 bases between. The CDR3 consists of 14 residues. The CDR3 nucleotides read TGTGCCAGCAGTTCTTGGGACATCCTGGGAGGCTACACCTTC. This gives the protein CASSSWDILGGYTF.

The gene calls are TRBV9 and TRBJ2-5; 8 nucleotides agree with TRBD2. The V segment lost 4 bases and the J segment 3 bases; nucleotides outside the gene matches: 14. The CDR3 is 17 residues long. CDR1 is SGDLS and CDR2 is YYNGEE in the germline V gene. CDR3 protein: CASSRGGNAAGEETQYF. For the CDR3, the DNA is TGTGCCAGCAGCCGGGGGGGGAACGCGGCGGGAGAAGAGACCCAGTACTTC.

J is TRBJ1-2 and V is TRBV28; TRBD1 agrees at 7 bases. The germline CDR1 and CDR2 sequences are MDHEN and SYDVKM. The trim removed 5 bases at V and 8 bases at J, leaving 14 bases unmatched. CDR3 length: 15 residues. CDR3 bases: TGTGCCAGCAGTCCGAGTAACAGGGGTCAACGAGGCTACACCTTC. It encodes CASSPSNRGQRGYTF.

The gene calls are TRBV7-8 and TRBJ2-2; 9 bases are shared with TRBD2. V was clipped by 4 bases and J by 6 bases; unmatched bases: 9. Looked up from germline, CDR1 is SGHVS and CDR2 is FQNEAQ. The CDR3 spans 16 residues. This CDR3 is CASSWGLAGLAGELFF. CDR3 sequence (DNA): TGTGCCAGCAGCTGGGGTCTAGCGGGATTGGCCGGGGAGCTGTTTTTT.

This rearrangement joins TRBV9 to TRBJ2-7; a weak D match, TRBD2 (5 bases). The CDR3 loop spans 15 amino acids. Germline-derived CDR1 and CDR2 are SGDLS and YYNGEE. Trimming shortened V by 2 bases and J by 0 bases, and 12 bases separated the two germline ends. Written as DNA, the CDR3 is TGTGCCAGCAGCGTTGAGGCGGGTCCCTCCTACGAGCAGTACTTC. Its translation is CASSVEAGPSYEQYF.

The CDR3: CASSGSGRVSYNEQFF. CDR3 nucleotides: TGTGCCAGCAGCGGCAGCGGGAGGGTTTCCTACAATGAGCAGTTCTTC. V gene TRBV9 combines with J gene TRBJ2-1; 10 bases fit TRBD2. The CDR3 is 16 residues long. V gave up 3 bases and J gave up 1 base; unmatched junction bases: 4. The germline CDR1 and CDR2 sequences are SGDLS and YYNGEE.

This clone has a single count. This chain joins TRBV5-1 and TRBJ2-7; possibly TRBD2 for D (6 bases). The germline V and J ends were trimmed by 3 bases and 2 bases, with 15 bases remaining between them. CDR3 length equals 15 residues. Germline V gene lookup returns CDR1 SGHRS and CDR2 YFSETQ. In nucleotides, the CDR3 is TGCGCCAGCAGCTCCCTGGGGGGAGTAACCTACGAGCAGTACTTC. Protein sequence: CASSSLGGVTYEQYF.

The chain is built from TRBV29-1 and TRBJ2-2; D not certain. The germline CDR1 and CDR2 sequences are SQVTM and ANQGSEA. Trimming took 5 bases from V and 6 from J, leaving 4 bases between them. This CDR3 is built from 10 residues. The CDR3: CSVYAGELFF. Written as DNA, the CDR3 is TGCAGCGTTTATGCCGGGGAGCTGTTTTTT.

This sequence joins TRBV11-3 and TRBJ2-2; no reliable D call. The V gene's germline CDR1 is SGHNT and CDR2 YENEEA. CDR3 length: 14 amino acids. The V and J ends lost 5 bases and 6 bases respectively, with 13 bases between them. Written as DNA, the CDR3 is TGTGCCAGCAGCCCCCGGTCGTATGCCGGGGAGCTGTTTTTT. Residues: CASSPRSYAGELFF.

The chain recombines TRBV28 with TRBJ2-3; D gene unclear. V dropped 5 bases and J dropped 6 bases, with 9 bases sitting between them. This CDR3 spans 12 amino acids. Germline values: CDR1 MDHEN, CDR2 SYDVKM. The CDR3 reads CASSHPADTQYF. The CDR3 DNA reads TGTGCCAGCAGTCACCCCGCGGATACGCAGTATTTT. Filled out from reference TRBV28 and TRBJ2-3, the complete variable domain reads DVKVTQSSRYLVKRTGEKVFLECVQDMDHENMFWYRQDPGLGLRLIYFSYDVKMKEKGDIPEGYSVSREKKERFSLILESASTNQTSMYLCASSHPADTQYFGPGTRLTVL.

This clone occurred once. The genes are TRBV4-1 and TRBJ2-5, with 9 bases fitting TRBD1. TRBJ2-7 explains the end of the DNA better; the J call may be wrong. The germline CDR1 and CDR2 sequences are MGHRA and YSYEKL. CDR3 length: 15 residues. The CDR3 spells CASSQGGQGVNEQYF. The CDR3 bases are TGCGCCAGCAGCCAAGGGGGACAGGGTGTCAACGAGCAGTACTTC.

The CDR3 loop is CSSGTSGMDTQYF. In DNA form, the CDR3 reads TGCAGCTCGGGCACTAGCGGGATGGATACGCAGTATTTT. J is TRBJ2-3 and V is TRBV29-1; TRBD2 aligns across 10 bases. CDR1 and CDR2 (germline): SQVTM, ANQGSEA. The CDR3 totals 13 residues. V lost 8 bases and J lost 6; bases outside the gene matches: 8.

The chain carries TRBV27 and TRBJ1-4; TRBD1 matches at 7 bases. With V trimmed by 8 bases and J by 4 bases, 10 bases remained unmatched. The CDR3 has 15 residues. Germline values: CDR1 MNHEY, CDR2 SMNVEV (reference sequence). In nucleotides, the CDR3 is TGTGCCAGCCGTAAGCTGACAGGGTTTAATGAAAAACTGTTTTTT. Translated, it gives CASRKLTGFNEKLFF.

The chain employs TRBV6-1 and TRBJ2-7, with 7 nucleotides matching TRBD2. The CDR3 length is 13 residues. CDR1 and CDR2 (germline): MNHNS, SASEGT. After removal of 7 bases from V and 3 bases from J, the junction contained 6 bases not matched to a gene. The CDR3: CASTTSDYYEQYF. CDR3 nucleotides: TGTGCCAGCACTACTAGCGACTACTACGAGCAGTACTTC.

V is TRBV5-4 and J is TRBJ1-1; 10 nucleotides match TRBD1. CDR1 and CDR2 from the germline V gene are SGHNT and YYREEE (reference sequence). The ends lost 4 bases at V and 4 bases at J; junction bases unmatched: 7. The CDR3 length is 15 residues. CDR3 protein: CASSLDRGFFTEAFF. The CDR3, as DNA: TGTGCCAGCAGCCTGGACAGGGGGTTTTTCACTGAAGCTTTCTTT.

This clone has just a few counts. The chain is built from TRBV5-1 and TRBJ1-1, with D uncertain. Per germline, CDR1 SGHRS and CDR2 YFSETQ. The CDR3 length is 14 residues. The ends were cut back, 1 base at V and 0 bases at J, with 7 bases in the middle. CDR3 residues: CASSLRGLNTEAFF. DNA for the CDR3: TGCGCCAGCAGCTTGAGAGGTTTGAACACTGAAGCTTTCTTT.

CDR3 coding DNA: TGTGCCAGCAGTTACTCCTCCATTAGGGGTTCATACGAGCAGTACTTC. It is translated as CASSYSSIRGSYEQYF. The chain has TRBV6-5 and TRBJ2-7, with D possibly being TRBD1 (5 bases). With 0 bases removed from V and 4 bases from J, the gap between germline ends came to 16 bases. The CDR3 length is 16 residues. Germline loops: CDR1 MNHEY, CDR2 SVGAGI.

V and J are TRBV29-1 and TRBJ1-1, with 10 bases lining up with TRBD1. Unmatched junction bases numbered 12, after V lost 7 bases and J lost 7 bases. CDR3 length: 14 amino acids. Germline-derived CDR1 and CDR2 are SQVTM and ANQGSEA. CDR3 nucleotides: TGCAGCGCTCCGGGACAGGGGCTATCGGGTGAAGCTTTCTTT. Its translation is CSAPGQGLSGEAFF.

The chain links TRBV10-1 to TRBJ2-7; weak D call: TRBD1 (6 bases). This CDR3 contains 15 residues. Trimming cost V 9 bases and J 1 base, with 19 bases left between them. Germline CDR1 and CDR2: WNHNN and SYGVQD (reference sequence). This CDR3 reads CARPFTGTRSYEQYF. CDR3 nucleotides: TGCGCCAGACCGTTTACAGGGACGCGATCCTACGAGCAGTACTTC.

This clone turned up a few times. Here the CDR3 reads CASAATDTQYF. CDR3 nucleotide sequence: TGCGCCAGTGCCGCGACAGATACGCAGTATTTT. The chain has TRBV10-1 and TRBJ2-3; D remains ambiguous. Trimming shortened V by 9 bases and J by 3 bases, and 7 bases separated the two germline ends. Germline V lookup: CDR1 WNHNN, CDR2 SYGVQD (reference sequence). The CDR3 totals 11 residues.

The chain recombines TRBV6-5 with TRBJ2-3, with D uncertain. V shed 2 bases and J shed 6 bases, with 12 bases lying between them. This CDR3 comprises 14 residues. Germline-derived CDR1 and CDR2 are MNHEY and SVGAGI. In DNA, the CDR3 is TGTGCCAGCAGTTACGACCGGATACAGGATACGCAGTATTTT. As protein: CASSYDRIQDTQYF.

The CDR3 loop reads CASSLTGGEAFF. CDR3 bases: TGTGCCAGCAGCTTAACAGGGGGTGAAGCTTTCTTT. The gene calls are TRBV7-3 and TRBJ1-1, with D tentatively TRBD1 (6 bases). The germline V and J ends were trimmed by 0 bases and 7 bases, with 6 bases remaining between them. The CDR3 totals 12 residues. Germline CDR1 is SGHTA and CDR2 is FQGTGA.

The chain employs TRBV6-1 and TRBJ1-5; D is uncertain. Germline assignment: CDR1 MNHNS and CDR2 SASEGT. The CDR3 sequence is 15 residues long. Trimming left V 0 bases short and J 3 bases short, with 9 bases between. The CDR3 region has the DNA TGTGCCAGCAGTGAAGCCCGCAGTCACAATCAGCCCCAGCATTTT. Amino acids: CASSEARSHNQPQHF.

CDR3 loop: CASSQQGKVETQYF. As DNA, the CDR3 is TGTGCCAGCAGCCAACAGGGAAAGGTGGAGACCCAGTACTTC. The J gene is TRBJ2-5, the V gene TRBV7-2, with D possibly being TRBD1 (6 bases). Germline loops: CDR1 SGHTA, CDR2 FQGNSA. V was clipped by 5 bases and J by 5 bases, with 15 bases between them. This CDR3 has 14 residues.

J is TRBJ1-1 and V is TRBV28, with no clear D. Looked up from germline, CDR1 is MDHEN and CDR2 is SYDVKM. The CDR3 is made up of 12 amino acids. The V end lost 7 bases, the J end lost 7 bases, and 13 bases lay between the germline ends. The CDR3 reads CASTSRPVEAFF. CDR3 nucleotide sequence: TGTGCCAGCACCTCACGCCCGGTTGAAGCTTTCTTT.

The chain carries TRBV29-1 and TRBJ1-1; D remains unclear. With 7 bases removed from V and 1 base from J, the gap between germline ends came to 16 bases. The CDR3 length is 14 residues. Germline CDR1 reads SQVTM; CDR2 reads ANQGSEA. The CDR3 sequence: CSGRPTLENTEAFF. DNA of the CDR3: TGCAGCGGGCGGCCCACCCTGGAGAACACTGAAGCTTTCTTT.

The rearrangement links TRBV28 to TRBJ2-7; TRBD1 aligns across 8 bases. Per the germline V gene, CDR1 is MDHEN and CDR2 is SYDVKM. Trimming removed 0 bases from V and 4 bases from J; junction bases left unmatched: 11. The CDR3 extends over 17 amino acids. CDR3 residues: CASSLWGQGASRYEQYF. The CDR3 DNA reads TGTGCCAGCAGTTTATGGGGGCAGGGGGCCTCGAGGTACGAGCAGTACTTC.

This chain joins TRBV18 and TRBJ1-1, with 7 bases that match TRBD1. The CDR3 is made up of 16 amino acids. Germline V CDR1 and CDR2: KGHSH, LQKENI. With 2 bases clipped from V and 4 bases from J, the junction kept 10 bases outside the gene matches. CDR3 amino acids: CASSPSPVQGGTEAFF. In nucleotides, the CDR3 is TGTGCCAGCTCACCATCACCAGTCCAGGGGGGCACTGAAGCTTTCTTT.

This sequence joins TRBV9 and TRBJ2-3; TRBD1 aligns across 7 bases. The trim removed 4 bases at V and 0 bases at J, leaving 5 bases unmatched. Germline V gene lookup returns CDR1 SGDLS and CDR2 YYNGEE. This CDR3 has 15 residues. The CDR3 reads CASSTGDRSTDTQYF. The CDR3 coding sequence is TGTGCCAGCAGCACCGGGGACAGAAGCACAGATACGCAGTATTTT.